This T cell receptor beta chain is drawn from a study of cytomegalovirus exposure and HLA in healthy donors. Study observations and caveats: Other equally common chains were less clonally expanded than HLA-associated TCR beta chains, a later analysis showed. Cytomegalovirus-associated TCR beta chains were listed, numbering approximately 150.

The primer mix had 60 Vbeta and 13 Jbeta primers. Here immunoSEQ multiplex PCR was the method, and the copy in TCRdb shows in-frame clones only, minus some. The table shows roughly 100,000 clones, with about 74% occurring only once. This clone was recorded only once. Its matching antigen is unknown. The V gene's germline CDR1 is SGHDT and CDR2 YYEEEE. There are 16 residues in the CDR3. V gave up 2 bases and J gave up 0 bases, with 12 bases separating them. Source material: PBMCs. The origin of this receptor is a male donor in good health and CMV-seropositive. V gene TRBV5-6 combines with J gene TRBJ2-4; tentative D call: TRBD2 (6 bases). The CDR3 bases are TGTGCCAGCAGCTTTCCTAGCGCCCTAGCCAAAAACATTCAGTACTTC. This codes for CASSFPSALAKNIQYF.